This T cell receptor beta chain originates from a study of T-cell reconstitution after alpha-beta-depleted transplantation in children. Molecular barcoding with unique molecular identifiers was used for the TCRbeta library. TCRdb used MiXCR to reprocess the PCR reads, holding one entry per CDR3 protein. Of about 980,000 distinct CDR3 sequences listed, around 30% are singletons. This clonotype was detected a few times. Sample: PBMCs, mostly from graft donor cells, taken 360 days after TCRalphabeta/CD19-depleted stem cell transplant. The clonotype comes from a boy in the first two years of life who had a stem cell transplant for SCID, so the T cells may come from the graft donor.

For the CDR3, the DNA is TGCGCCAGCAGCATCCCGCTAGCGGGGGGGCTACATGAGCAGTTCTTC. Translating gives CASSIPLAGGLHEQFF. This chain joins TRBV5-1 and TRBJ2-1; 12 bases line up with TRBD2. From germline, CDR1 is SGHRS and CDR2 YFSETQ. The CDR3 is 16 amino acids. V lost 4 bases and J lost 8; bases outside the gene matches: 10.